This TCR beta chain was identified in a study of breast tumors, draining lymph nodes, adjacent tissues. Study observations and caveats: That most tumor T cells come from lymph nodes remained unproven.

Using its own MiXCR run on the multiplex PCR reads, TCRdb lists one record per CDR3 protein. The repertoire includes about 180,000 distinct CDR3 sequences, 30% to 35% of them detected once, and roughly 4.3% sits in the top ten. Breast cancer patients provided tissue from their axillary draining lymph nodes. This clonotype came up many times. Its antigen remains unknown. Trimming left V 8 bases short and J 2 bases short, with 10 bases between. The CDR3 consists of 12 residues. Per the germline V gene, CDR1 is SNHLY and CDR2 is FYNNEI. The sequencing input was axillary lymph node tissue. The gene calls are TRBV2 and TRBJ2-7, with a possible D match to TRBD2 (5 bases). This clonotype was sampled from a female donor with breast cancer. Some clones in this sample may be carry-over from other donors' samples. As DNA, the CDR3 is TGTGCCAGCCTAGGACTGACCTACGAGCAGTACTTC. Its translation: CASLGLTYEQYF.